These 15 T cell receptor beta chains originate from one sample sequenced in a study of OX40 agonist ivuxolimab in advanced cancers. The repertoire was sequenced with immunoSEQ multiplex PCR; TCRdb's copy has only in-frame clones and lacks some. The sample yields 130,000 or so clones, around nine tenths seen once. Sample: CD4+ or CD8+ T cells sorted from blood, taken in a trial of the OX40 agonist ivuxolimab. The origin of the receptors is an adult with an advanced solid tumor such as melanoma, head and neck, liver or kidney cancer.

This rearrangement joins TRBV9 to TRBJ1-4, with D possibly TRBD1 on 5 matching bases. Germline values: CDR1 SGDLS, CDR2 YYNGEE. The germline V and J ends were trimmed by 5 bases and 6 bases, with 11 bases remaining between them. The CDR3 length is 13 residues. CDR3 in DNA: TGTGCCAGCAGTGGGGGTTCTGATGAAAAACTGTTTTTT. This translates into CASSGGSDEKLFF.

The genes are TRBV6-1 and TRBJ1-4; unclear D gene. Trimming stripped 6 bases from V and 5 bases from J, with 7 bases between. The CDR3 extends over 12 amino acids. In germline, CDR1 is MNHNS, CDR2 SASEGT. The CDR3 sequence: CASRLGNEKLFF. The CDR3 DNA follows: TGTGCCAGCAGACTCGGCAATGAAAAACTGTTTTTT.

This chain connects TRBV27 to TRBJ2-7; D perhaps matches TRBD1 (5 bases). V was pared by 3 bases and J by 0 bases, with 6 bases between. From germline, CDR1 is MNHEY and CDR2 SMNVEV (reference sequence). The CDR3 sequence is 13 residues long. CDR3 protein: CASSFQGSYEQYF. The CDR3 coding sequence is TGTGCCAGCAGTTTCCAGGGCTCCTACGAGCAGTACTTC.

This clone was counted only a few times. For the CDR3, the DNA is TGTGCCAGCAGCGTTTCTCCCCAGGGGCCTCCCTACGAGCAGTACTTC. Translation: CASSVSPQGPPYEQYF. The V call is TRBV9, the J call TRBJ2-7; D is possibly TRBD1 (6 bases). V gave up 2 bases and J gave up 2 bases, with 17 bases separating them. Looked up from germline, CDR1 is SGDLS and CDR2 is YYNGEE. The CDR3 has 16 amino acids.

This rearrangement joins TRBV28 to TRBJ2-5; D remains ambiguous. The germline V gene encodes CDR1 MDHEN and CDR2 SYDVKM. The CDR3 has 13 residues. The V end lost 2 bases, the J end lost 4 bases, and 8 bases lay between the germline ends. The CDR3 loop is CASSLTVPETQYF. CDR3 bases: TGTGCCAGCAGTTTAACAGTGCCAGAGACCCAGTACTTC. Based on the CDR3 plus reference TRBV28 and TRBJ2-5, the full variable domain is DVKVTQSSRYLVKRTGEKVFLECVQDMDHENMFWYRQDPGLGLRLIYFSYDVKMKEKGDIPEGYSVSREKKERFSLILESASTNQTSMYLCASSLTVPETQYFGPGTRLLVL.

The V call is TRBV5-1, the J call TRBJ2-7; no reliable D call. The CDR3 is 9 amino acids. Trimming left V 5 bases short and J 4 bases short, with 1 base between. Per the germline V gene, CDR1 is SGHRS and CDR2 is YFSETQ. CDR3 in DNA: TGCGCCAGCAGGTACGAGCAGTACTTC. Amino acid sequence: CASRYEQYF.

The V and J genes are TRBV7-9 and TRBJ2-5; 7 bases are a match to TRBD1. The DNA end is a closer match to TRBJ2-7, so the J assignment may be wrong. The CDR3 has 16 residues. Germline CDR1 and CDR2: SEHNR and FQNEAQ (reference sequence). CDR3 in amino acids: CASTSREGTVVYEQYF. The CDR3 coding sequence is TGTGCCAGCACTTCCCGCGAGGGGACAGTGGTCTACGAGCAGTACTTC.

The genes are TRBV7-9 and TRBJ1-5; TRBD1 agrees at 8 bases. Looked up from germline, CDR1 is SEHNR and CDR2 is FQNEAQ (reference sequence). The CDR3 spans 16 residues. Trimming at V came to 5 bases and at J to 2 bases, leaving 8 bases not matched to a gene. This chain's CDR3 is CASSPLGQVGNQPQHF. The CDR3 coding sequence is TGTGCCAGCAGCCCTTTGGGACAGGTCGGCAATCAGCCCCAGCATTTT.

This chain connects TRBV7-2 to TRBJ2-5; 9 bases are shared with TRBD2. V lost 8 bases and J lost 2; bases outside the gene matches: 9. Looked up from germline, CDR1 is SGHTA and CDR2 is FQGNSA. The length of the CDR3 is 15 residues. The CDR3 protein is CASRHSGSAQETQYF. CDR3 coding DNA: TGTGCCAGCCGCCATAGCGGGAGCGCTCAAGAGACCCAGTACTTC.

The chain carries TRBV28 and TRBJ1-2; 8 positions match TRBD1. The CDR3 consists of 14 residues. Germline CDR1 reads MDHEN; CDR2 reads SYDVKM. The V and J ends lost 7 bases and 10 bases, in that order; junction bases with no gene match: 14. As DNA, the CDR3 is TGTGCCAGCACCTTGCTCTCCGGGACAGGCGACTACACCTTC. Amino acid sequence: CASTLLSGTGDYTF.

The rearrangement joins TRBV7-2 to TRBJ2-1; 10 bases agree with TRBD2. The CDR3 has 16 residues. V lost 1 base to trimming and J lost 7 bases; unmatched junction nucleotides: 7. The germline gives CDR1 SGHTA, CDR2 FQGNSA. CDR3 sequence reads: CASSLGASGRSNEQFF. As DNA, the CDR3 is TGTGCCAGCAGCTTAGGCGCTAGCGGGAGAAGTAATGAGCAGTTCTTC.

The chain is built from TRBV15 and TRBJ2-2, with D unclear. Trimming cost V 0 bases and J 1 base, with 6 bases left between them. The CDR3 totals 15 residues. Germline values: CDR1 LNHNV, CDR2 YYDKDF (reference sequence). CDR3 coding DNA: TGTGCCACCAGCAGAGATCTAGTGAACACCGGGGAGCTGTTTTTT. Translating it yields CATSRDLVNTGELFF.

V and J are TRBV7-9 and TRBJ1-5, with no clear D. This CDR3 contains 12 residues. Trimming removed 1 base from V and 7 bases from J, with 5 bases in between. Germline CDR1 SEHNR, CDR2 FQNEAQ (reference sequence). CDR3 nucleotides: TGTGCCAGCAGCTTAGTAGGGCAGCCCCAGCATTTT. Protein product: CASSLVGQPQHF.

The chain uses TRBV13 and TRBJ2-1, with TRBD2 matching over 11 bases. V was pared by 2 bases and J by 4 bases, with 4 bases of the junction left unmatched. This CDR3 comprises 16 residues. CDR1 and CDR2 from the germline V gene are PRHDT and FYEKMQ (reference sequence). CDR3 loop: CASSLPSGRNYNEQFF. The CDR3 DNA is TGTGCCAGCAGCTTACCTAGCGGGAGGAATTACAATGAGCAGTTCTTC. The complete variable domain, with remaining parts taken from reference TRBV13 and TRBJ2-1, reads AAGVIQSPRHLIKEKRETATLKCYPIPRHDTVYWYQQGPGQDPQFLISFYEKMQSDKGSIPDRFSAQQFSDYHSELNMSSLELGDSALYFCASSLPSGRNYNEQFFGPGTRLTVL.

This clone was recorded only once. This chain uses TRBV19 with TRBJ1-1; D not resolved. The germline V and J ends were trimmed by 3 bases and 6 bases, with 8 bases remaining between them. This CDR3 contains 12 residues. Germline CDR1 LNHDA, CDR2 SQIVND (reference sequence). CDR3: CASSMKTAEAFF. For the CDR3, the DNA is TGTGCCAGTAGTATGAAAACCGCTGAAGCTTTCTTT.